This T cell receptor (beta chain) emerged from a study of Ad26.COV2.S vaccination and SARS-CoV-2 variants. Study-wide results and limits: Placebo recipients showed lower spike-specific TCR breadth than vaccinees. Breadth measured for non-spike TCRs was similar across vaccine and placebo recipients. Substantial breadth was reportedly displayed by spike-specific CD8+ and CD4+ T cell responses after vaccination. TCR breadth and depth analyses may have underestimated total T cell responses.

Germline CDR1 and CDR2: MDHEN and SYDVKM. V lost 3 bases and J lost 4, with 9 bases in between. CDR3 length: 13 amino acids. On this clone itself: Its antigen is not identified.

The data were produced by immunoSEQ multiplex PCR, yet TCRdb's version contains in-frame clones alone and is incomplete. This sample has around 94,000 clones; around 80% occur once, and the top ten carry approximately 15%. The V and J genes are TRBV28 and TRBJ1-1; no reliable D call. The TCR was taken from a human donor who had recovered from COVID-19. The sample here was peripheral blood, taken after recovery from COVID-19. The CDR3 region is CASSFRQLTEAFF. Written as DNA, the CDR3 is TGTGCCAGCAGTTTTCGTCAGCTCACTGAAGCTTTCTTT.